Listed here are 14 T cell receptor beta chains from one sample, sequenced in a study of neoadjuvant anti-PD-1 for oral cavity cancer. Time point of the sample: after neoadjuvant nivolumab, at surgical resection. TCRdb's table, derived via immunoSEQ multiplex PCR, lists solely in-frame clones and lacks some. The data show over 11,000 clones, with about 75% seen just once and 2% to 2.5% held by the top ten. The input for sequencing was PBMCs, taken after nivolumab (anti-PD-1) treatment. The receptors shown here come from a person between 40 and 85 years old with oral cavity squamous cell carcinoma.

The CDR3 spells CAWKPGQGGSPLHF. The CDR3 DNA reads as TGTGCCTGGAAACCGGGACAGGGAGGTTCACCCCTCCACTTT. The chain couples TRBV30 to TRBJ1-6; 9 bases align to TRBD1. In germline, CDR1 is GTSNPN, CDR2 SVGIG (reference sequence). The CDR3 extends over 14 amino acids. V gave up 4 bases and J gave up 9 bases; unmatched junction bases: 7.

The chain carries TRBV5-6 and TRBJ2-7; D possibly corresponds to TRBD1 (7 bases). V lost 5 bases to trimming and J lost 1 base, with 10 bases between them. The germline V gene encodes CDR1 SGHDT and CDR2 YYEEEE. This CDR3 contains 13 residues. CDR3 loop: CASRAGGSYEQYF. Written as DNA, the CDR3 is TGTGCCAGCAGGGCAGGGGGGTCCTACGAGCAGTACTTC.

The rearrangement links TRBV2 to TRBJ2-1, with a weak D call TRBD2 (5 bases). Per the germline V gene, CDR1 is SNHLY and CDR2 is FYNNEI. Trimming took off 6 bases at V and 0 bases at J, with 15 bases between the two ends. CDR3 length: 16 amino acids. CDR3 sequence: CASRKKVGSSYNEQFF. The CDR3, as DNA: TGTGCCAGCAGGAAGAAGGTTGGGAGCTCCTACAATGAGCAGTTCTTC.

This chain links TRBV30 with TRBJ2-7; possibly TRBD1 for D (5 bases). The germline V gene has CDR1 GTSNPN and CDR2 SVGIG (reference sequence). Trimming pared 2 bases from V and 2 bases from J, leaving 7 bases between. The CDR3 spans 12 residues. CDR3 loop: CAWSTGTYEQYF. The CDR3 region has the DNA TGTGCCTGGAGTACAGGAACCTACGAGCAGTACTTC.

This chain uses TRBV9 with TRBJ2-5, with 11 bases fitting TRBD2. The V gene end was trimmed by 0 bases and the J gene end by 3 bases; junction bases not matched to a gene: 7. The CDR3 totals 17 residues. Looked up from germline, CDR1 is SGDLS and CDR2 is YYNGEE. The CDR3 here is CASSVGDSGGVEETQYF. The CDR3 DNA reads as TGTGCCAGCAGCGTAGGAGATAGCGGGGGGGTCGAAGAGACCCAGTACTTC.

This chain links TRBV13 with TRBJ2-2; 7 positions match TRBD1. Per germline, CDR1 PRHDT and CDR2 FYEKMQ (reference sequence). CDR3 length equals 15 residues. The junction had 5 bases not matched to a gene; V was cut back by 5 bases and J by 2 bases. The CDR3 DNA sequence: TGTGCCAGCAGCGGGACAGCAACTAACACCGGGGAGCTGTTTTTT. Translation gives CASSGTATNTGELFF.

The rearrangement links TRBV27 to TRBJ1-5; D gene ambiguous. The length of the CDR3 is 15 residues. With 1 base removed from V and 0 bases from J, the gap between germline ends came to 7 bases. Germline CDR1 and CDR2: MNHEY and SMNVEV (reference sequence). The CDR3 sequence: CASSLYGVSNQPQHF. CDR3 in DNA: TGTGCCAGCAGTTTATATGGGGTTAGCAATCAGCCCCAGCATTTT.

This chain connects TRBV6-6 to TRBJ2-2; D is possibly TRBD1 (6 bases). This CDR3 region has 15 residues. Trimming took 8 bases from V and 1 from J, leaving 14 bases between them. CDR1 MNHNY and CDR2 SVGAGI come from the germline V gene (reference sequence). This CDR3 is CASHLSGENTGELFF. In DNA form, the CDR3 reads TGTGCCAGCCACTTGTCAGGGGAGAACACCGGGGAGCTGTTTTTT.

This clone was counted a few times. The chain employs TRBV4-2 and TRBJ2-1, with D uncertain. Trimming took off 0 bases at V and 6 bases at J, with 9 bases between the two ends. CDR3 size: 14 residues. The germline gives CDR1 LGHNA, CDR2 YNFKEQ. CDR3: CASSQESTPNEQFF. CDR3 nucleotides: TGTGCCAGCAGCCAAGAGAGTACGCCCAATGAGCAGTTCTTC.

This clone was recorded a few times. The chain joins TRBV2 to TRBJ2-1, with D maybe TRBD2 (5 bases). Germline CDR1 and CDR2: SNHLY and FYNNEI. The length of the CDR3 is 16 residues. V gave up 3 bases and J gave up 0 bases, with 12 bases separating them. CDR3 sequence reads: CASSDQVTSSYNEQFF. Here the CDR3 DNA reads TGTGCCAGCAGTGACCAGGTTACTAGCTCCTACAATGAGCAGTTCTTC.

This clone was detected a few times. This rearrangement joins TRBV7-9 to TRBJ2-7; 7 nucleotides match TRBD2. CDR1 and CDR2 (germline): SEHNR, FQNEAQ (reference sequence). The CDR3 has 12 amino acids. The J segment lost 6 bases and the V segment lost 7 bases, leaving 6 bases of the junction unmatched. Here the CDR3 reads CASTGSGGEQYF. The CDR3, as DNA: TGTGCCAGCACCGGATCGGGAGGCGAGCAGTACTTC.

The chain carries TRBV11-2 and TRBJ2-3; a possible D gene is TRBD1 (5 bases). This CDR3 is 16 amino acids long. Germline V gene sequence: CDR1 SGHAT, CDR2 FQNNGV. V was trimmed by 0 bases and J by 2 bases, leaving 12 bases between them. This CDR3 reads CASSLEGPPNTDTQYF. For the CDR3, the DNA is TGTGCCAGCAGCTTAGAGGGGCCTCCTAACACAGATACGCAGTATTTT.

This chain links TRBV25-1 with TRBJ2-7; TRBD2 is a possible D gene (6 bases). CDR1 is MGHDK and CDR2 is SYGVNS in the germline V gene. This CDR3 is 15 amino acids long. V gave up 0 bases and J gave up 4 bases, with 13 bases separating them. The CDR3 region is CASSEYGGVTYEQYF. The CDR3 bases are TGTGCCAGCAGTGAATACGGGGGAGTGACGTACGAGCAGTACTTC.

The CDR3 DNA reads TGTGCCAGCAGAAGCCTCAAGACAGGAGCGATCAATGAGCAGTTCTTC. Protein product: CASRSLKTGAINEQFF. J is TRBJ2-1 and V is TRBV25-1; the D gene is possibly TRBD1 (6 bases). This CDR3 has 16 amino acids. V shed 6 bases and J shed 6 bases, with 21 bases lying between them. Germline V gene data show CDR1 as MGHDK and CDR2 as SYGVNS. The complete variable domain, with remaining parts taken from reference TRBV25-1 and TRBJ2-1, reads EADIYQTPRYLVIGTGKKITLECSQTMGHDKMYWYQQDPGMELHLIHYSYGVNSTEKGDLSSESTVSRIRTEHFPLTLESARPSHTSQYLCASRSLKTGAINEQFFGPGTRLTVL.